What follows are 10 T cell receptor beta chains derived from one specimen sequenced in a study of cytomegalovirus exposure and HLA in healthy donors. PCR employed 60 Vbeta and 13 Jbeta primers. Here immunoSEQ multiplex PCR was the method, and the copy in TCRdb shows in-frame clones only, minus some. Found here are some 140,000 clones, roughly 80% of them singletons; the top ten hold 8.8%. The sample consisted of PBMCs. The receptors stem from a woman between 45 and 65 years old in good health and CMV-seropositive.

The chain joins TRBV7-6 to TRBJ2-1; perhaps TRBD1 as D (6 bases). Germline V gives CDR1 SGHVS, CDR2 FNYEAQ. This CDR3 has 14 amino acids. V lost 3 bases, J lost 3 bases, and 9 bases lay in between. The CDR3 reads CASSFPGDYNEQFF. The CDR3, as DNA: TGTGCCAGCAGCTTCCCAGGGGACTACAATGAGCAGTTCTTC.

The chain carries TRBV11-2 and TRBJ2-3; D remains ambiguous. CDR1 and CDR2 (germline): SGHAT, FQNNGV. The CDR3 is made up of 17 amino acids. The V end lost 3 bases, the J end lost 0 bases, and 16 bases lay between the germline ends. The CDR3 DNA reads as TGTGCCAGCAGCTTCTCCCCGACGGGTACTAGCACAGATACGCAGTATTTT. This translates into CASSFSPTGTSTDTQYF.

The chain links TRBV7-2 to TRBJ1-5; D possibly corresponds to TRBD1 (6 bases). Trimming pared 5 bases from V and 7 bases from J, leaving 18 bases between. CDR3 length equals 15 residues. CDR1 is SGHTA, CDR2 FQGNSA, per germline. The CDR3 DNA reads TGTGCCAGCAGCCCTGGGGGCAGGGGCGAACAGCCCCAGCATTTT. Protein product: CASSPGGRGEQPQHF.

The genes are TRBV2 and TRBJ2-1; 11 bases fit TRBD2. The J segment lost 1 base and the V segment lost 5 bases, leaving 1 base of the junction unmatched. This CDR3 region has 15 residues. Germline-derived CDR1 and CDR2 are SNHLY and FYNNEI. DNA of the CDR3: TGTGCCAGCAGTCTAGCGGGGGGTTCCTACAATGAGCAGTTCTTC. Its protein product is CASSLAGGSYNEQFF.

The chain has TRBV18 and TRBJ2-7; 10 bases are a match to TRBD2. From germline, CDR1 is KGHSH and CDR2 LQKENI. CDR3 length: 17 amino acids. The V and J ends lost 2 bases and 0 bases, in that order; junction bases with no gene match: 7. CDR3 region: CASSPLASGGVSYEQYF. As DNA, the CDR3 is TGTGCCAGCTCACCATTGGCTAGCGGGGGTGTCTCCTACGAGCAGTACTTC.

The chain joins TRBV7-2 to TRBJ1-1, with D hard to call. V lost 1 base to trimming and J lost 0 bases, with 15 bases between them. The length of the CDR3 is 17 residues. Germline CDR1 is SGHTA and CDR2 is FQGNSA. The CDR3 region has the DNA TGTGCCAGCAGCTTAGGAAGTTCTCGAGGCCTGAACACTGAAGCTTTCTTT. Its protein is CASSLGSSRGLNTEAFF.

This chain connects TRBV10-1 to TRBJ2-7, with 10 bases identical to TRBD1. The junction had 6 bases not matched to a gene; V was cut back by 2 bases and J by 5 bases. Per the germline V gene, CDR1 is WNHNN and CDR2 is SYGVQD (reference sequence). The CDR3 sequence is 15 residues long. The CDR3 DNA sequence: TGCGCCAGCAGTGAGCCTGGGACAGGGGCTAACGAGCAGTACTTC. Amino acids: CASSEPGTGANEQYF.

V is TRBV18 and J is TRBJ1-1; D might be TRBD1 (6 bases). This CDR3 contains 15 residues. Germline values: CDR1 KGHSH, CDR2 LQKENI. Trimming removed 2 bases from V and 1 base from J, with 11 bases in between. The CDR3 DNA is TGTGCCAGCTCACCATCATTGACAGGGAACACTGAAGCTTTCTTT. It yields the protein CASSPSLTGNTEAFF.

CDR3: CAWSVGTSGGRGYEQYF. CDR3 bases: TGTGCCTGGAGTGTAGGGACTAGCGGGGGCCGAGGCTACGAGCAGTACTTC. This sequence joins TRBV30 and TRBJ2-7; the match to TRBD2 covers 14 bases. Germline lookup yields CDR1 GTSNPN and CDR2 SVGIG (reference sequence). CDR3 length: 17 amino acids. The ends lost 0 bases at V and 3 bases at J; junction bases unmatched: 7.

This clone appeared a single time. This chain links TRBV7-8 with TRBJ2-1, with TRBD1 as a possible D gene (5 bases). This CDR3 is built from 13 residues. CDR1 is SGHVS, CDR2 FQNEAQ, per germline. V was clipped by 4 bases and J by 8 bases, with 12 bases between them. Here the CDR3 reads CASSSRQIDEQFF. CDR3 nucleotide sequence: TGTGCCAGCAGCTCCCGACAGATAGATGAGCAGTTCTTC.